The subject of this entry is one T cell receptor beta chain. Its antigen is unidentified. This entry belongs to a study of T cell repertoires in cytomegalovirus infection. Study in general: Recently identified HLA-C-restricted CMV epitopes were used, and well-studied HLA-B-restricted CMV epitopes were used as well. Public signatures in TCR beta pointed to CMV infection and matching HLA type.

The CDR3 contains 16 residues. Trimming shortened V by 5 bases and J by 0 bases, and 16 bases separated the two germline ends. Per germline, CDR1 SEHNR and CDR2 FQNEAQ (reference sequence). Study-level points and caveats: CMV carriers with the relevant HLA were identified by cumulative public TCR beta family frequency. In two of eight donors, the top clonotype was HLA-C-restricted CMV-specific.

TCRdb re-analysed the reads in MiXCR, keeping a single row per CDR3 protein. The table has around 750,000 distinct CDR3 sequences, approximately 29% seen once; the top ten hold 12%. The V call is TRBV7-9, the J call TRBJ1-1, with D possibly matching TRBD1 (6 bases). This clonotype originated in a human donor in good health (CMV status not recorded). Some clones in this sample may be carry-over from other donors' samples. This material consisted of cultured CD8+ T cells from PBMCs, taken from culture after CMV antigen stimulation. CDR3 in amino acids: CASSNPQDSLNTEAFF. Written as DNA, the CDR3 is TGTGCCAGCAGCAACCCCCAGGACAGTCTGAACACTGAAGCTTTCTTT.